A selection of T cell receptor beta chains follows, all from one sample in a study of T-cell reconstitution after alpha-beta-depleted transplantation in children. TCRdb passed the PCR reads through MiXCR, listing each CDR3 protein once. The repertoire holds hundreds of thousands of distinct CDR3 sequences, with 12% as singletons. Here the sequenced sample was PBMCs from the stem cell graft donor, taken from the stem cell graft. These receptors were obtained from a human donor who donated a stem cell graft to a child with acute lymphoblastic leukemia. Each CDR3 is given with its conserved first and last residue. Each record gives: clone size, J gene, D gene, V gene, CDR3 protein, CDR3 DNA. D genes are given only for firm matches. Not every row has a clone size; where given, it reads once, few, many or a size class.

clone size: many
J gene: TRBJ1-6
D gene: -
V gene: TRBV5-5
CDR3 protein: CASSGLGTGSPLHF
CDR3 DNA: TGTGCCAGCAGCGGCCTGGGAACAGGCTCACCCCTCCACTTT

clone size: many
J gene: TRBJ2-3
D gene: -
V gene: TRBV29-1
CDR3 protein: CSAGTDTQYF
CDR3 DNA: TGCAGCGCCGGAACAGATACGCAGTATTTT

clone size: many
J gene: TRBJ2-5
D gene: -
V gene: TRBV18
CDR3 protein: CASSTIRGTALFQETQYF
CDR3 DNA: TGTGCCAGCTCCACTATTCGGGGGACAGCCCTGTTCCAAGAGACCCAGTACTTC

clone size: many
J gene: TRBJ1-1
D gene: TRBD1
V gene: TRBV5-5
CDR3 protein: CASSWTGDDAFF
CDR3 DNA: TGTGCCAGCAGCTGGACAGGGGATGACGCTTTCTTT

clone size: many
J gene: TRBJ2-1
D gene: TRBD1
V gene: TRBV7-2
CDR3 protein: CASSPGGLSYNEQFF
CDR3 DNA: TGTGCCAGCAGCCCAGGGGGTCTCTCCTACAATGAGCAGTTCTTC

clone size: many
J gene: TRBJ2-1
D gene: -
V gene: TRBV6-2/TRBV6-3
CDR3 protein: CASSYVGEQFF
CDR3 DNA: TGTGCCAGCAGTTACGTGGGGGAGCAGTTCTTC

clone size: many
J gene: TRBJ2-5
D gene: -
V gene: TRBV7-2
CDR3 protein: CASSVLRGGLQETQYF
CDR3 DNA: TGTGCCAGCAGCGTTCTCAGGGGGGGGCTCCAAGAGACCCAGTACTTC

clone size: -
J gene: TRBJ2-1
D gene: TRBD2
V gene: TRBV2
CDR3 protein: CASRAWALAVSYNEQFF
CDR3 DNA: TGTGCCAGCAGAGCTTGGGCGCTAGCGGTATCCTACAATGAGCAGTTCTTC

clone size: -
J gene: TRBJ2-5
D gene: -
V gene: TRBV10-3
CDR3 protein: CATGKGGQQETQYF
CDR3 DNA: TGTGCCACCGGGAAGGGGGGCCAACAAGAGACCCAGTACTTC

clone size: many
J gene: TRBJ1-2
D gene: -
V gene: TRBV20-1
CDR3 protein: CSAPRGRGDYGYTF
CDR3 DNA: TGCAGTGCTCCTCGGGGGAGGGGAGACTATGGCTACACCTTC

clone size: many
J gene: TRBJ1-3
D gene: -
V gene: TRBV7-9
CDR3 protein: CASSPPISGNTIYF
CDR3 DNA: TGTGCCAGCAGCCCCCCAATCTCTGGAAACACCATATATTTT

clone size: many
J gene: TRBJ2-4
D gene: -
V gene: TRBV6-6
CDR3 protein: CASSYAGTHQYF
CDR3 DNA: TGTGCCAGCAGTTACGCAGGGACTCATCAGTACTTC

clone size: many
J gene: TRBJ1-5
D gene: -
V gene: TRBV20-1
CDR3 protein: CSAREGPAGRNQPQHF
CDR3 DNA: TGCAGTGCTAGAGAAGGGCCGGCAGGAAGAAATCAGCCCCAGCATTTT

clone size: many
J gene: TRBJ2-7
D gene: TRBD2
V gene: TRBV28
CDR3 protein: CASSLIRGVLVSYEQYF
CDR3 DNA: TGTGCCAGCAGTCTCATTCGGGGGGTCCTAGTCTCCTACGAGCAGTACTTC

clone size: -
J gene: TRBJ2-1
D gene: TRBD2
V gene: TRBV5-4
CDR3 protein: CASSRPGLAAYNEQFF
CDR3 DNA: TGTGCCAGCAGCCGCCCCGGACTAGCGGCCTACAATGAGCAGTTCTTC

clone size: many
J gene: TRBJ1-3
D gene: -
V gene: TRBV28
CDR3 protein: CASSLYRAYSGNTIYF
CDR3 DNA: TGTGCCAGCAGTTTATATAGGGCTTACTCTGGAAACACCATATATTTT

clone size: -
J gene: TRBJ1-6
D gene: -
V gene: TRBV12-3/TRBV12-4
CDR3 protein: CASSLRQGLNSPLHF
CDR3 DNA: TGTGCCAGCAGTTTAAGGCAGGGTCTTAATTCACCCCTCCACTTT

clone size: many
J gene: TRBJ1-5
D gene: TRBD1
V gene: TRBV6-2/TRBV6-3
CDR3 protein: CASSFGQGDSHSNQPQHF
CDR3 DNA: TGTGCCAGCAGTTTCGGACAGGGCGATTCTCATAGCAATCAGCCCCAGCATTTT

clone size: many
J gene: TRBJ2-3
D gene: -
V gene: TRBV29-1
CDR3 protein: CSVVADSTDTQYF
CDR3 DNA: TGCAGCGTTGTGGCGGACAGCACAGATACGCAGTATTTT

clone size: -
J gene: TRBJ2-7
D gene: -
V gene: TRBV2
CDR3 protein: CASKGSNYEQYF
CDR3 DNA: TGTGCCAGCAAAGGCAGCAACTACGAGCAGTACTTC

clone size: many
J gene: TRBJ2-6
D gene: -
V gene: TRBV4-3
CDR3 protein: CASSQDGVSGANVLTF
CDR3 DNA: TGCGCCAGCAGCCAAGATGGGGTCTCTGGGGCCAACGTCCTGACTTTC

clone size: many
J gene: TRBJ2-2
D gene: -
V gene: TRBV7-9
CDR3 protein: CASSGFDTGELFF
CDR3 DNA: TGTGCCAGCAGCGGCTTTGACACCGGGGAGCTGTTTTTT

clone size: few
J gene: TRBJ1-1
D gene: -
V gene: TRBV30
CDR3 protein: CAWSRTALGTEAFF
CDR3 DNA: TGTGCCTGGAGTAGAACCGCTCTTGGCACTGAAGCTTTCTTT

clone size: many
J gene: TRBJ2-5
D gene: -
V gene: TRBV7-2
CDR3 protein: CASSLVWGQGQETQYF
CDR3 DNA: TGTGCCAGCAGCTTAGTTTGGGGGCAAGGACAAGAGACCCAGTACTTC

clone size: many
J gene: TRBJ2-7
D gene: -
V gene: TRBV21-1
CDR3 protein: CASSINRQKRLHEQYF
CDR3 DNA: TGTGCCAGCAGCATCAATCGACAGAAAAGGCTCCACGAGCAGTACTTC

clone size: many
J gene: TRBJ2-7
D gene: -
V gene: TRBV4-3
CDR3 protein: CASSQRDIGGYEQYF
CDR3 DNA: TGCGCCAGCAGTCAGCGGGACATTGGAGGTTACGAGCAGTACTTC

clone size: many
J gene: TRBJ1-2
D gene: -
V gene: TRBV9
CDR3 protein: CASSIDSYGYTF
CDR3 DNA: TGTGCCAGCAGCATCGACAGCTATGGCTACACCTTC

clone size: many
J gene: TRBJ1-1
D gene: TRBD1
V gene: TRBV5-1
CDR3 protein: CASSPPAGQQNTEAFF
CDR3 DNA: TGCGCCAGCAGCCCACCAGCGGGACAGCAGAACACTGAAGCTTTCTTT

clone size: -
J gene: TRBJ2-1
D gene: -
V gene: TRBV7-3
CDR3 protein: CASSLSASGYEQFF
CDR3 DNA: TGTGCCAGCAGCTTATCGGCTAGTGGGTATGAGCAGTTCTTC

clone size: many
J gene: TRBJ2-7
D gene: -
V gene: TRBV12-3/TRBV12-4
CDR3 protein: CASKRRSSGGNYEQYF
CDR3 DNA: TGTGCCAGCAAGCGAAGGTCTTCGGGGGGCAACTACGAGCAGTACTTC

clone size: many
J gene: TRBJ1-2
D gene: -
V gene: TRBV5-1
CDR3 protein: CASSFLRGGYTF
CDR3 DNA: TGCGCCAGCAGCTTCCTCCGGGGCGGCTACACCTTC

clone size: many
J gene: TRBJ2-3
D gene: -
V gene: TRBV7-6
CDR3 protein: CASSPDSSTDTQYF
CDR3 DNA: TGTGCCAGCAGCCCGGACTCGAGCACAGATACGCAGTATTTT

clone size: -
J gene: TRBJ1-6
D gene: -
V gene: TRBV7-9
CDR3 protein: CASSPPGHSPLHF
CDR3 DNA: TGTGCCAGCAGCCCCCCGGGGCATTCACCCCTCCACTTT

clone size: -
J gene: TRBJ1-1
D gene: -
V gene: TRBV7-9
CDR3 protein: CASSASKGRGRTEAFF
CDR3 DNA: TGTGCCAGCAGCGCCTCCAAAGGCAGGGGACGTACTGAAGCTTTCTTT

clone size: many
J gene: TRBJ2-1
D gene: -
V gene: TRBV13
CDR3 protein: CASSSTHNEQFF
CDR3 DNA: TGTGCCAGCAGCTCCACTCACAATGAGCAGTTCTTC

clone size: -
J gene: TRBJ1-6
D gene: TRBD1
V gene: TRBV20-1
CDR3 protein: CSARDDRGGNSPLHF
CDR3 DNA: TGCAGTGCTAGAGATGACAGGGGCGGCAATTCACCCCTCCACTTT

clone size: few
J gene: TRBJ1-2
D gene: -
V gene: TRBV27
CDR3 protein: CASSLSSGGGYTF
CDR3 DNA: TGTGCCAGCAGTTTATCGTCCGGGGGAGGCTACACCTTC

clone size: few
J gene: TRBJ2-7
D gene: -
V gene: TRBV7-9
CDR3 protein: CASSQRVFEQYF
CDR3 DNA: TGTGCCAGCAGCCAAAGGGTTTTCGAGCAGTACTTC

clone size: -
J gene: TRBJ2-2
D gene: TRBD2
V gene: TRBV4-3
CDR3 protein: CASSQDYGTSGNTGELFF
CDR3 DNA: TGCGCCAGCAGCCAAGACTACGGGACTAGCGGTAACACCGGGGAGCTGTTTTTT

clone size: many
J gene: TRBJ2-7
D gene: -
V gene: TRBV18
CDR3 protein: CASSRDHEQYF
CDR3 DNA: TGTGCCAGCTCACGGGACCACGAGCAGTACTTC

clone size: many
J gene: TRBJ2-2
D gene: -
V gene: TRBV12-3/TRBV12-4
CDR3 protein: CASSLRFAGELFF
CDR3 DNA: TGTGCCAGCAGTCTCCGGTTCGCCGGGGAGCTGTTTTTT

clone size: many
J gene: TRBJ1-6
D gene: -
V gene: TRBV21-1
CDR3 protein: CASSKGSARGGNSPLHF
CDR3 DNA: TGTGCCAGCAGCAAGGGATCGGCGAGGGGAGGCAATTCACCCCTCCACTTT

clone size: many
J gene: TRBJ2-3
D gene: -
V gene: TRBV7-2
CDR3 protein: CASSLRGYGADTQYF
CDR3 DNA: TGTGCCAGCAGCTTAAGGGGGTACGGCGCAGATACGCAGTATTTT

clone size: many
J gene: TRBJ2-7
D gene: TRBD1
V gene: TRBV5-4
CDR3 protein: CASSAPGQGSYEQYF
CDR3 DNA: TGTGCCAGCAGCGCGCCGGGACAGGGATCCTACGAGCAGTACTTC

clone size: many
J gene: TRBJ1-2
D gene: TRBD1
V gene: TRBV5-1
CDR3 protein: CASSWNRDSYGYTF
CDR3 DNA: TGCGCCAGCAGCTGGAACCGGGACAGCTATGGCTACACCTTC

clone size: many
J gene: TRBJ2-1
D gene: -
V gene: TRBV28
CDR3 protein: CASSFVAWGYNEQFF
CDR3 DNA: TGTGCCAGCAGTTTTGTTGCCTGGGGCTACAATGAGCAGTTCTTC

clone size: many
J gene: TRBJ1-5
D gene: -
V gene: TRBV20-1
CDR3 protein: CSARPGGNQPQHF
CDR3 DNA: TGCAGTGCTAGACCCGGCGGTAATCAGCCCCAGCATTTT

clone size: many
J gene: TRBJ2-5
D gene: -
V gene: TRBV15
CDR3 protein: CATSPEGETQYF
CDR3 DNA: TGTGCCACCAGCCCGGAGGGAGAGACCCAGTACTTC

clone size: -
J gene: TRBJ2-3
D gene: TRBD2
V gene: TRBV27
CDR3 protein: CASSLLGGGGKDTQYF
CDR3 DNA: TGTGCCAGCAGCCTCCTCGGCGGGGGGGGTAAGGATACGCAGTATTTT

clone size: many
J gene: TRBJ2-5
D gene: -
V gene: TRBV5-5
CDR3 protein: CASSLGTAQQETQYF
CDR3 DNA: TGTGCCAGCAGCTTGGGTACAGCCCAACAAGAGACCCAGTACTTC

clone size: many
J gene: TRBJ1-5
D gene: -
V gene: TRBV20-1
CDR3 protein: CSAPASNQPQHF
CDR3 DNA: TGCAGTGCCCCAGCGTCCAATCAGCCCCAGCATTTT

clone size: many
J gene: TRBJ2-3
D gene: -
V gene: TRBV18
CDR3 protein: CASSPQRTYTDTQYF
CDR3 DNA: TGTGCCAGCTCACCGCAGAGGACTTACACAGATACGCAGTATTTT

clone size: many
J gene: TRBJ2-7
D gene: -
V gene: TRBV6-2/TRBV6-3
CDR3 protein: CASSYGRLAYEQYF
CDR3 DNA: TGTGCCAGCAGTTACGGCCGATTGGCCTACGAGCAGTACTTC

clone size: few
J gene: TRBJ2-7
D gene: -
V gene: TRBV29-1
CDR3 protein: CSVETRKDEQYF
CDR3 DNA: TGCAGCGTTGAGACTAGAAAGGACGAGCAGTACTTC

clone size: many
J gene: TRBJ2-1
D gene: TRBD2
V gene: TRBV7-2
CDR3 protein: CASSLTSGPYNEQFF
CDR3 DNA: TGTGCCAGCAGCTTAACTAGCGGCCCCTACAATGAGCAGTTCTTC

clone size: -
J gene: TRBJ2-7
D gene: TRBD1
V gene: TRBV6-2/TRBV6-3
CDR3 protein: CASSKSRDSVIYEQYF
CDR3 DNA: TGTGCCAGCAGCAAATCCCGGGACAGCGTAATATACGAGCAGTACTTC

clone size: once
J gene: TRBJ2-3
D gene: TRBD2
V gene: TRBV12-3/TRBV12-4
CDR3 protein: CTSRPRLAGRSSTDTQYF
CDR3 DNA: TGTACCAGCAGACCGAGACTAGCGGGGAGATCTAGCACAGATACGCAGTATTTT